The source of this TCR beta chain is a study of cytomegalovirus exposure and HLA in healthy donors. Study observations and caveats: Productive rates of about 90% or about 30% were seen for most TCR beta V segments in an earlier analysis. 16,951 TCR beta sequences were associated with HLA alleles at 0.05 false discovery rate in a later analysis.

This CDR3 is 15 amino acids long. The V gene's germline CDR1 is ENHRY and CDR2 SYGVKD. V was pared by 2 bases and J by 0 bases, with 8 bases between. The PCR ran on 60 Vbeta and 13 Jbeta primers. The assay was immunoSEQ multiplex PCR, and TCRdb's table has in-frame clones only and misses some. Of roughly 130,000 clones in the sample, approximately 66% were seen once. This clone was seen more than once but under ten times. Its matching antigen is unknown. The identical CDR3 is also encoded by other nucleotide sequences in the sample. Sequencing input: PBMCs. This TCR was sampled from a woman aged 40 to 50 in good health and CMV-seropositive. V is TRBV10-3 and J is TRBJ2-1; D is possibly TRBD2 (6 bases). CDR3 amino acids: CAISEPGSSYNEQFF. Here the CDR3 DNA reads TGTGCCATCAGTGAGCCCGGGAGCTCCTACAATGAGCAGTTCTTC.